These 16 T cell receptor beta chains originate from one sample sequenced in a study of cytomegalovirus exposure and HLA in healthy donors. The primer mix had 60 Vbeta and 13 Jbeta primers. Method: immunoSEQ multiplex PCR; TCRdb's copy keeps in-frame clones and lacks some. The sample has 150,000 to 200,000 clones, around 75% seen once. Sequencing was performed on PBMCs. Every receptor here comes from a woman in her forties or fifties in good health and CMV-seronegative.

The gene calls are TRBV27 and TRBJ2-7; D gene unclear. Germline V gives CDR1 MNHEY, CDR2 SMNVEV (reference sequence). V was clipped by 7 bases and J by 0 bases, with 19 bases between them. The CDR3 is made up of 16 amino acids. The DNA of the CDR3 is TGTGCCAGCACGAGACCCCGACATCCTATCTCCTACGAGCAGTACTTC. The encoded protein is CASTRPRHPISYEQYF.

The V and J genes are TRBV19 and TRBJ1-1; possibly TRBD1 for D (6 bases). Trimming took off 1 base at V and 4 bases at J, with 19 bases between the two ends. The V gene's germline CDR1 is LNHDA and CDR2 SQIVND (reference sequence). This CDR3 has 17 amino acids. The CDR3 region is CASSIGRGGRWSTEAFF. The CDR3 DNA sequence: TGTGCCAGTAGTATAGGTCGGGGGGGGCGGTGGTCCACTGAAGCTTTCTTT.

The sample holds a few counts of this clone. The V gene is TRBV4-1, the J gene TRBJ2-2; 9 bases fit TRBD2. V lost 5 bases to trimming and J lost 2 bases; unmatched junction nucleotides: 6. CDR1 MGHRA and CDR2 YSYEKL come from the germline V gene. CDR3 length: 16 residues. The CDR3 DNA sequence: TGCGCCAGCAGCGCCCTAGCGGGGATTAACACCGGGGAGCTGTTTTTT. Amino acids: CASSALAGINTGELFF.

This CDR3 reads CASSYEGASYNSPLHF. CDR3 DNA sequence: TGTGCCAGCAGTTACGAGGGGGCCTCCTATAATTCACCCCTCCACTTT. The chain uses TRBV6-5 and TRBJ1-6, with TRBD1 matching 7 bases. The CDR3 has 16 residues. With V trimmed by 2 bases and J by 0 bases, 1 base remained unmatched. CDR1 and CDR2 (germline): MNHEY, SVGAGI.

This clone was observed a handful of times. The chain recombines TRBV9 with TRBJ1-4; tentatively, D is TRBD1 (5 bases). Germline loops: CDR1 SGDLS, CDR2 YYNGEE. Deletions cut 2 bases from V and 8 bases from J, with 16 bases between. CDR3 size: 15 residues. This chain's CDR3 is CASSVWTDGGEKLFF. The DNA of the CDR3 is TGTGCCAGCAGCGTCTGGACGGACGGGGGGGAAAAACTGTTTTTT.

The chain carries TRBV6-6 and TRBJ1-4, with a weak D call TRBD1 (5 bases). The V gene lost 7 bases and the J gene lost 2 bases, with 8 bases spanning the gap. This CDR3 spans 13 amino acids. Germline CDR1 reads MNHNY; CDR2 reads SVGAGI (reference sequence). CDR3 in amino acids: CASIGGTNEKLFF. The CDR3 nucleotides read TGTGCCAGCATCGGGGGGACTAATGAAAAACTGTTTTTT.

V and J are TRBV7-8 and TRBJ2-5; weak D call: TRBD1 (6 bases). Germline V lookup: CDR1 SGHVS, CDR2 FQNEAQ. The CDR3 has 14 residues. V was pared by 5 bases and J by 4 bases, with 14 bases between. The CDR3: CASSGQDSGETQYF. CDR3 nucleotide sequence: TGTGCCAGCAGCGGCCAGGACAGCGGAGAGACCCAGTACTTC.

This chain connects TRBV7-2 to TRBJ2-3, with 7 bases matching TRBD1. J was trimmed by 1 base and V by 4 bases; bases with no gene match: 8. In germline, CDR1 is SGHTA, CDR2 FQGNSA. The CDR3 consists of 16 residues. CDR3 sequence (DNA): TGTGCCAGCAGCTCTCGACAGGGAATCGGCACAGATACGCAGTATTTT. Protein sequence: CASSSRQGIGTDTQYF.

This clone was detected only a few times. The chain links TRBV6-5 to TRBJ2-7; 7 nucleotides match TRBD2. Germline CDR1 reads MNHEY; CDR2 reads SVGAGI. This CDR3 region has 14 residues. V shed 6 bases and J 2 bases; nucleotides not matched to a gene: 7. CDR3 loop: CASRGASGTYEQYF. The CDR3 DNA is TGTGCCAGCAGAGGGGCTAGCGGTACCTACGAGCAGTACTTC.

V gene TRBV15 combines with J gene TRBJ1-3; 9 bases line up with TRBD1. V was clipped by 5 bases and J by 5 bases; unmatched bases: 10. The CDR3 contains 16 residues. The germline V gene encodes CDR1 LNHNV and CDR2 YYDKDF (reference sequence). CDR3: CATSSLQGANRNTIYF. The CDR3 DNA is TGTGCCACCAGCTCCCTACAGGGGGCAAACAGAAACACCATATATTTT.

In its sample, this clone was seen a few times. The CDR3 sequence is CASSSQGTEAFF. In nucleotides, the CDR3 is TGCGCCAGCAGCTCCCAGGGCACTGAAGCTTTCTTT. The chain joins TRBV5-1 to TRBJ1-1; the D gene is possibly TRBD1 (5 bases). The CDR3 has 12 residues. Germline loops: CDR1 SGHRS, CDR2 YFSETQ. Trimming shortened V by 3 bases and J by 4 bases, and 7 bases separated the two germline ends.

V and J are TRBV9 and TRBJ2-1, with 7 bases fitting TRBD1. The CDR3 consists of 15 residues. The trim removed 1 base at V and 7 bases at J, leaving 8 bases unmatched. Germline CDR1 and CDR2: SGDLS and YYNGEE. CDR3 in DNA: TGTGCCAGCAGCGTATGGGACAGCTTTAGTAATGAGCAGTTCTTC. This codes for CASSVWDSFSNEQFF.

This clone has just a few counts. The gene calls are TRBV10-3 and TRBJ1-1; D is ambiguous. Germline lookup yields CDR1 ENHRY and CDR2 SYGVKD. V was shortened by 10 bases and J by 5 bases, with 11 bases between the two germline ends. The CDR3 is made up of 11 amino acids. The CDR3 DNA sequence: TGTGCCACCAGCACCAGTACTGAAGCTTTCTTT. It encodes CATSTSTEAFF.

The rearrangement joins TRBV4-3 to TRBJ2-7; a possible D gene is TRBD1 (6 bases). The V end lost 1 base, the J end lost 1 base, and 14 bases lay between the germline ends. Germline V gives CDR1 LGHNA, CDR2 YSLEER. The CDR3 totals 16 residues. CDR3: CASSQGLTGTSYEQYF. For the CDR3, the DNA is TGCGCCAGCAGCCAAGGCTTGACAGGTACTTCCTACGAGCAGTACTTC.

V usage is TRBV4-3 and J usage is TRBJ1-2; no firm D call. Germline V lookup: CDR1 LGHNA, CDR2 YSLEER. This CDR3 is built from 15 residues. Trimming removed 0 bases at V and 5 bases at J, with 13 bases between. CDR3 in amino acids: CASSQDLSQSYGYTF. The CDR3 bases are TGCGCCAGCAGCCAAGATCTGTCACAGTCATATGGCTACACCTTC.

A note on this clone: At the DNA level, this CDR3 is encoded by other sequences in the same sample as well. CDR3 protein: CASSPPGTGNTEAFF. The DNA for the CDR3 is TGTGCCAGCTCACCACCGGGGACAGGGAACACTGAAGCTTTCTTT. The chain uses TRBV18 and TRBJ1-1, with 8 bases matching TRBD1. Germline V gene lookup returns CDR1 KGHSH and CDR2 LQKENI. The CDR3 is made up of 15 amino acids. J gave up 1 base and V 0 bases, and 1 base lay outside the gene matches.